This entry concerns a single TCR beta chain. The CDR3 sequence is 12 residues long. The germline V and J ends were trimmed by 3 bases and 4 bases, with 6 bases remaining between them. The V gene's germline CDR1 is LNHDA and CDR2 SQIVND (reference sequence). This entry is derived from a study of blood T cell repertoires in COVID-19. Study summary: The origin of the acute and convalescent COVID-19 samples was the United States, Italy and Spain. The cDNA or gDNA used as material had been derived from T cells, B-cell-depleted T cells, or PBMCs.

Generated by immunoSEQ multiplex PCR, the TCRdb table keeps only in-frame clones and is missing some. The sample shows some 89,000 clones, approximately 84% of them seen only once. The receptor was isolated from a man aged 55 to 70 with acute or convalescent COVID-19. The sequenced sample consisted of peripheral blood. The V and J genes are TRBV19 and TRBJ2-5; no firm D call. For the CDR3, the DNA is TGTGCCAGTAGTATTATCCCAGAGACCCAGTACTTC. Translation: CASSIIPETQYF.